The rows below give T cell receptor beta chains drawn from one sample of a study of blood T cells in healthy people across ages. TCRdb re-derived calls from the 5' RACE reads in MiXCR, one entry per CDR3 protein. Seen here are about 1.6 million distinct CDR3 sequences, about 35% observed once, and the top ten hold about 10%. The sample was blood. These receptors were collected from a woman under 40 in good health. The CDR3 runs from the conserved cysteine through the conserved F or W. The D gene is left open where the match is weak. Clone size, where shown, is once, few, many, or a class for clones that have expanded.

clone size	V gene	CDR3 length	J gene	D gene	CDR3 DNA	CDR3 protein
NA	TRBV6-2/TRBV6-3	12	TRBJ2-7	NA	TGTGCCAGCAGGGTCGTCGGGAGCGAGCAGTACTTC	CASRVVGSEQYF
NA	TRBV7-9	12	TRBJ2-1	NA	TGTGCCAGCAGGGGAGAGTGCAATGAGCAGTTCTTC	CASRGECNEQFF
NA	TRBV5-1	15	TRBJ2-6	TRBD1	TGCGCCAGCAGCCGGGGACAGCCTGGGGCCAACGTCCTGACTTTC	CASSRGQPGANVLTF
few	TRBV10-3	13	TRBJ2-3	TRBD1	TGTGCCATCAGCCCAGGGGGCTTAGATACGCAGTATTTT	CAISPGGLDTQYF
few	TRBV11-1	13	TRBJ1-1	NA	TGTGCCAGCAGCTTATTGCCGGGCGCTGAAGCTTTCTTT	CASSLLPGAEAFF
NA	TRBV7-2	16	TRBJ2-5	TRBD2	TGTGCCAGCAGCTTCCTCGGACTAGCGGGGGAGAATGAGCAGTACTTC	CASSFLGLAGENEQYF
NA	TRBV5-1	12	TRBJ2-4	NA	TGCGCCAGCAGCTCCCAAGGGTCCGGGCAGTACTTC	CASSSQGSGQYF
NA	TRBV7-9	16	TRBJ2-1	TRBD2	TGTGCCAGCAGCCCACGGGCGGGAGGGTCTGTTAATGAGCAGTTCTTC	CASSPRAGGSVNEQFF
NA	TRBV11-2	15	TRBJ2-1	TRBD2	TGTGCCAGCAGCTCCCCGGCTAGCGGGAACAATGAGCAGTTCTTC	CASSSPASGNNEQFF
few	TRBV7-2	15	TRBJ2-1	TRBD1	TGTGCCAGCAGCTTAGGTGGGACAGTATCCAATGAGCAGTTCTTC	CASSLGGTVSNEQFF
few	TRBV3-1	15	TRBJ2-7	TRBD2	TGTGCCAGCAGCTATAGCGGGGGGTACTCCTACGAGCAGTACTTC	CASSYSGGYSYEQYF
NA	TRBV20-1	13	TRBJ2-1	NA	TGCAGTGCTAGGGGTAGCGTCGGCAATGAGCAGTTCTTC	CSARGSVGNEQFF
few	TRBV5-6	14	TRBJ2-1	NA	TGTGCCAGCAGCCGCACAGCGTCGAGCAATGAGCAGTTCTTC	CASSRTASSNEQFF
NA	TRBV28	15	TRBJ2-3	TRBD2	TGTGCCAGCAGTTTATCTAGCGGGGGGGTAGATACGCAGTATTTT	CASSLSSGGVDTQYF
NA	TRBV28	14	TRBJ1-1	TRBD1	TGTGCCAGCAGTTCAGGGGGCCTGAACACTGAAGCTTTCTTT	CASSSGGLNTEAFF
NA	TRBV5-1	18	TRBJ2-1	TRBD2	TGCGCCAGCAGCTTGGACCTTATGAGGGAGGGCCTCGACAATGAGCGGTTCTTC	CASSLDLMREGLDNERFF
NA	TRBV20-1	15	TRBJ2-3	NA	TGCAGTGCTAGAGATGCCAGGACTGCGATAGATACGCAGTATTTT	CSARDARTAIDTQYF
NA	TRBV27	15	TRBJ1-1	NA	TGTGCCAGCAGTTTAGACGGTTTAAGTAACACTGAAGCTTTCTTT	CASSLDGLSNTEAFF
few	TRBV6-5	14	TRBJ2-1	NA	TGTGCCAGCAGCCGAGAAGACGGACGAAATGAGCAGTTCTTC	CASSREDGRNEQFF
few	TRBV20-1	16	TRBJ1-4	TRBD1	TGCAGTGCTAGAGATCGGGGGGTGACAGGGAATGAAAAACTGTTTTTT	CSARDRGVTGNEKLFF
NA	TRBV27	13	TRBJ1-2	TRBD1	TGTGCCAGCAGTCCTCTCGGACAGGTCGGCTACACCTTC	CASSPLGQVGYTF
NA	TRBV5-1	15	TRBJ2-1	NA	TGCGCCAGCAGCCCTGGAGCGTCTGCCTACAATGAGCAGTTCTTC	CASSPGASAYNEQFF
NA	TRBV5-8	16	TRBJ2-7	NA	TGTGCCAGCAGCTCCCTAAGTCTACAGAGCTCCTACGAGCAGTACTTC	CASSSLSLQSSYEQYF
few	TRBV4-1	16	TRBJ2-1	NA	TGCGCCAGCAGCCAAGCCTTCTTGGGACCAGCTAATGAGCAGTTCTTC	CASSQAFLGPANEQFF
NA	TRBV9	14	TRBJ1-2	NA	TGTGCCAGCAGCGTAGGTGCGGACCCCTATGGCTACACCTTC	CASSVGADPYGYTF
NA	TRBV29-1	14	TRBJ1-2	TRBD1	TGCAGCGTTGAGGGGACAGGGGAAGACTATGGCTACACCTTC	CSVEGTGEDYGYTF
few	TRBV5-4	17	TRBJ2-5	TRBD2	TGTGCCAGCAGCTTTAGCGAGCGGGGGGCCTACCAAGAGACCCAGTACTTC	CASSFSERGAYQETQYF
many	TRBV4-2	15	TRBJ2-5	TRBD2	TGTGCCAGCAGCCAAGATCTAGCGGGGGAAGAGACCCAGTACTTC	CASSQDLAGEETQYF
few	TRBV20-1	13	TRBJ2-4	NA	TGCAGTGTTAGGGTACTAGCCAAAAACATTCAGTACTTC	CSVRVLAKNIQYF
NA	TRBV4-1	14	TRBJ2-1	TRBD1	TGCGCCAGCAGCCAAGGTGACAGGGTCAGTGAGCAGTTCTTC	CASSQGDRVSEQFF
few	TRBV7-2	15	TRBJ2-7	TRBD1	TGTGCCAGCAGCTTATGGGCAGGGGGATTGGACGAGCAGTACTTC	CASSLWAGGLDEQYF